One and the same sample provided the 18 T cell receptor beta chains below, sequenced in a study of patients and donors after allogeneic stem cell transplantation. MiXCR was run by TCRdb on the RT-PCR reads, yielding one entry per CDR3 protein. The sample lists roughly 190,000 distinct CDR3 sequences, around two fifths occurring once. Sequencing input: blood, either unsorted or a sorted T cell fraction (not recorded which). These receptors came from a human donor who was either an allogeneic HSCT recipient or a stem cell or donor lymphocyte infusion donor (not recorded which). It is not recorded whose cells these are; they may come from a transplant donor.

This clonotype was seen a few times. The chain employs TRBV7-9 and TRBJ1-4, with TRBD1 matching 7 bases. The CDR3 has 16 amino acids. CDR1 and CDR2 (germline): SEHNR, FQNEAQ (reference sequence). The junction had 13 bases not matched to a gene; V was cut back by 5 bases and J by 7 bases. CDR3 in DNA: TGTGCCAGCAGCAAACAATTCGGGACAGTGGGTGAAAAACTGTTTTTT. Translated: CASSKQFGTVGEKLFF.

The gene calls are TRBV14 and TRBJ1-2; TRBD1 might be the D (5 bases). The CDR3 length is 18 residues. V lost 3 bases and J lost 0, with 20 bases in between. The germline gives CDR1 SGHDN, CDR2 FVKESK. The CDR3 DNA follows: TGTGCCAGCAGCCACAGCCCGTCCGCCCAGACAGCTAACTATGGCTACACCTTC. Its translation: CASSHSPSAQTANYGYTF.

This chain links TRBV4-3 with TRBJ2-2, with D possibly matching TRBD1 (6 bases). CDR1 is LGHNA, CDR2 YSLEER, per germline. The CDR3 contains 15 residues. V was clipped by 4 bases and J by 5 bases, with 14 bases between them. CDR3 nucleotide sequence: TGCGCCAGCAGCCGAGGGGACACCGAAACCGGGGAGCTGTTTTTT. Protein product: CASSRGDTETGELFF.

The V call is TRBV25-1, the J call TRBJ2-5; D possibly matches TRBD1 or TRBD2 (5 bases each). This CDR3 has 14 amino acids. CDR1 and CDR2 from the germline V gene are MGHDK and SYGVNS. V lost 0 bases to trimming and J lost 5 bases, with 10 bases between them. CDR3 sequence (DNA): TGTGCCAGCAGTGAATATAGAGGGGAGGAGACCCAGTACTTC. This gives the protein CASSEYRGEETQYF.

This clonotype was detected a few times. The chain recombines TRBV4-3 with TRBJ2-3; TRBD2 matches at 14 bases. The CDR3 is 18 amino acids. V dropped 0 bases and J dropped 4; count of bases not matched to a gene: 6. The germline gives CDR1 LGHNA, CDR2 YSLEER. Written as DNA, the CDR3 is TGCGCCAGCAGCCAAGAACCCGGGACTAGCGGGAGAGCAGATACGCAGTATTTT. Encoded protein: CASSQEPGTSGRADTQYF.

The chain couples TRBV12-3 or TRBV12-4 to TRBJ1-1; D might be TRBD1 (5 bases). This CDR3 is built from 15 residues. Trimming cost V 1 base and J 0 bases, with 9 bases left between them. The CDR3 loop reads CASSLGQSLNTEAFF. CDR3 bases: TGTGCCAGCAGTTTAGGACAGTCATTGAACACTGAAGCTTTCTTT.

This clonotype was observed a handful of times. This chain joins TRBV10-3 and TRBJ1-1, with no clear D. Germline assignment: CDR1 ENHRY and CDR2 SYGVKD. V lost 6 bases to trimming and J lost 1 base, with 9 bases between them. This CDR3 is built from 13 residues. In DNA, the CDR3 is TGTGCCATCAGGGCGTATGCGAACACTGAAGCTTTCTTT. As protein: CAIRAYANTEAFF.

This rearrangement joins TRBV4-3 to TRBJ2-2; D call uncertain. CDR3 length equals 16 residues. Per the germline V gene, CDR1 is LGHNA and CDR2 is YSLEER. V lost 3 bases and J lost 1, with 12 bases in between. CDR3 sequence: CASSQPPEVNTGELFF. The CDR3 nucleotides are TGCGCCAGCAGCCAGCCCCCCGAAGTGAACACCGGGGAGCTGTTTTTT.

V usage is TRBV5-6 and J usage is TRBJ2-1; 7 bases map to TRBD2. J was trimmed by 9 bases and V by 0 bases; bases with no gene match: 12. The CDR3 runs to 16 residues. CDR1 and CDR2 (germline): SGHDT, YYEEEE. CDR3 nucleotide sequence: TGTGCCAGCAGCTTGGGTAGGGCGGGAGCCGCCGGTGAGCAGTTCTTC. It translates to CASSLGRAGAAGEQFF.

In DNA, the CDR3 is TGTGCCAGCACCCCTGGGACTGGGGATCAGCCCCAGCATTTT. This gives the protein CASTPGTGDQPQHF. The chain joins TRBV3-1 to TRBJ1-5; D perhaps matches TRBD1 (5 bases). There are 14 residues in the CDR3. Trimming shortened V by 7 bases and J by 5 bases, and 15 bases separated the two germline ends. Germline lookup yields CDR1 LGHDT and CDR2 YNNKEL (reference sequence).

The gene calls are TRBV28 and TRBJ2-5, with a possible D match to TRBD1 (5 bases). The CDR3 runs 17 residues. The V gene's germline CDR1 is MDHEN and CDR2 SYDVKM. V lost 6 bases, J lost 1 base, and 21 bases lay in between. The CDR3 sequence: CASSLGPRIGFQETQYF. The CDR3 region has the DNA TGTGCCAGCAGCCTGGGGCCCCGTATCGGGTTCCAAGAGACCCAGTACTTC.

The rearrangement uses TRBV6-2 or TRBV6-3 and TRBJ1-5; maybe TRBD1 (5 bases). Trimming took 6 bases from V and 7 from J, leaving 7 bases between them. From germline, CDR1 is MNHEY and CDR2 SVGEGT. The length of the CDR3 is 11 residues. The DNA for the CDR3 is TGTGCCAGCAGCCAGGGACAGCCCCAGCATTTT. This sequence encodes CASSQGQPQHF.

This clonotype has only one observation. The chain is built from TRBV4-2 and TRBJ2-7; TRBD1 might be the D (5 bases). V lost 1 base, J lost 3 bases, and 13 bases lay in between. This CDR3 has 15 amino acids. The germline V gene has CDR1 LGHNA and CDR2 YNFKEQ. The CDR3 nucleotides are TGTGCCAGCAGCCAAGTAACTACAGGAAACTACGAGCAGTACTTC. The encoded protein is CASSQVTTGNYEQYF.

V and J are TRBV7-9 and TRBJ2-2; D unclear. The ends were cut back, 1 base at V and 4 bases at J, with 10 bases in the middle. In germline, CDR1 is SEHNR, CDR2 FQNEAQ (reference sequence). The CDR3 has 15 amino acids. The CDR3 DNA follows: TGTGCCAGCAGCTTAGTGTCGGACCGCACCGGGGAGCTGTTTTTT. Translated: CASSLVSDRTGELFF.

The chain joins TRBV6-5 to TRBJ2-1; 9 nucleotides match TRBD2. This CDR3 region has 19 residues. V trimming: 0 bases; J trimming: 8 bases; junction bases outside the gene matches: 17. From germline, CDR1 is MNHEY and CDR2 SVGAGI. The CDR3 protein is CASSYSKGLAGASGDEQFF. In DNA, the CDR3 is TGTGCCAGCAGTTACTCGAAGGGATTAGCGGGAGCGAGTGGGGATGAGCAGTTCTTC.

This chain connects TRBV9 to TRBJ1-2, with D unclear. V was clipped by 0 bases and J by 5 bases, with 14 bases between them. Germline V CDR1 and CDR2: SGDLS, YYNGEE. CDR3 size: 15 residues. Written as DNA, the CDR3 is TGTGCCAGCAGCGTAGATTTGTACAGAGGATATGGCTACACCTTC. Translated: CASSVDLYRGYGYTF.

The chain links TRBV3-1 to TRBJ2-5, with 9 bases matching TRBD2. Trimming at V came to 1 base and at J to 1 base, leaving 4 bases not matched to a gene. From germline, CDR1 is LGHDT and CDR2 YNNKEL (reference sequence). There are 16 residues in the CDR3. The CDR3 DNA is TGTGCCAGCAGCCAAGGGGGTAGCGGGAGCCAAGAGACCCAGTACTTC. Encoded protein: CASSQGGSGSQETQYF.

This clonotype has a handful of counts. The V and J genes are TRBV4-2 and TRBJ1-1, with D uncertain. V lost 1 base to trimming and J lost 0 bases, with 6 bases between them. This CDR3 has 14 residues. Germline V gene sequence: CDR1 LGHNA, CDR2 YNFKEQ. CDR3 coding DNA: TGTGCCAGCAGCCAAGCCAACCTGAACACTGAAGCTTTCTTT. Translation: CASSQANLNTEAFF.